Listed below are T cell receptor beta chains from one sample, sequenced in a study of CD8 T cells in Susac syndrome. MiXCR, applied by TCRdb to the immunoSEQ multiplex PCR reads, yields one record per CDR3 protein. Found here are about 440,000 distinct CDR3 sequences, more than 80% of them singletons; the top ten hold roughly 0.1%. The sample taken for sequencing was CD8+ T cells from PBMCs. The receptors shown here come from a human donor with multiple sclerosis. CDR3s include the opening cysteine and the closing phenylalanine or tryptophan. The D gene is left open where the match is weak. The size field is filled for only some rows; it gives once, few, many or a size class.

J: TRBJ1-1
D: NA
V: TRBV4-1
size: NA
DNA: TGCGCCAGCAGCCCCGACAGGAGTTCGGGTGAAGCTTTCTTT
CDR3: CASSPDRSSGEAFF

J: TRBJ1-1
D: TRBD1
V: TRBV5-6
size: NA
DNA: TGTGCCAGCAGCTTGGGTACAGGGGAGGACACTGAAGCTTTCTTT
CDR3: CASSLGTGEDTEAFF

J: TRBJ1-2
D: NA
V: TRBV7-9
size: few
DNA: TGTGCCAGCAGCTCAGATCCATATGGCTACACCTTC
CDR3: CASSSDPYGYTF

J: TRBJ1-1
D: NA
V: TRBV2
size: few
DNA: TGTGCCAGCAGTGGGGAGAGTAAGTTTGAAGCTTTCTTT
CDR3: CASSGESKFEAFF

J: TRBJ2-7
D: NA
V: TRBV11-1
size: NA
DNA: TGTGCCAGCAGCTTAGAGACAGAGGCCATCTACGAGCAGTACTTC
CDR3: CASSLETEAIYEQYF

J: TRBJ2-5
D: NA
V: TRBV30
size: NA
DNA: TGTGCCTGGAGTAGCCAGAGTAGGAAGTACTTC
CDR3: CAWSSQSRKYF

J: TRBJ2-7
D: TRBD2
V: TRBV6-1
size: NA
DNA: TGTGCCAGCAGTTCCCGGGAGGGCCCCTACGAGCAGTACTTC
CDR3: CASSSREGPYEQYF

J: TRBJ2-7
D: NA
V: TRBV30
size: NA
DNA: TGTGCCTGGAGTCTTGGGACGGCCGCCTACGAGCAGTACTTC
CDR3: CAWSLGTAAYEQYF

J: TRBJ2-3
D: NA
V: TRBV4-1
size: NA
DNA: TGCGCCAGCAGCCACAAAGCAGATACGCAGTATTTT
CDR3: CASSHKADTQYF

J: TRBJ2-7
D: NA
V: TRBV7-9
size: NA
DNA: TGTGCCAGCAGTCCAAGGGGGGGGCCGGGCCTCTACGAGCAGTACTTC
CDR3: CASSPRGGPGLYEQYF

J: TRBJ2-3
D: NA
V: TRBV20-1
size: NA
DNA: TGCAGTGCTAGGGACCTGAGACAGGAAAGCACAGATACGCAGTATTTT
CDR3: CSARDLRQESTDTQYF

J: TRBJ2-2
D: TRBD1
V: TRBV3-1
size: NA
DNA: TGTGCCAGCAGCCACCAGGGGGCCGGGGAGCTGTTTTTT
CDR3: CASSHQGAGELFF

J: TRBJ1-3
D: NA
V: TRBV7-9
size: NA
DNA: TGTGCCAGCAGCTTAGAAATGCGGCTCCGAGCCTCTGGAAACACCATATATTTT
CDR3: CASSLEMRLRASGNTIYF

J: TRBJ2-4
D: NA
V: TRBV5-1
size: NA
DNA: TGCGCCAGCAGCCCATGGGCGCCGGGGCTGGCCAAAAACATTCAGTACTTC
CDR3: CASSPWAPGLAKNIQYF

J: TRBJ2-2
D: NA
V: TRBV5-1
size: NA
DNA: TGCGCCAGCAGCTTGGCCGTGGGGGAGAGTACCGGGGAGCTGTTTTTT
CDR3: CASSLAVGESTGELFF

J: TRBJ2-7
D: TRBD2
V: TRBV5-4
size: few
DNA: TGTGCCAGCAGCGTAGCGGGAGATGGGAGCGAGCAGTACTTC
CDR3: CASSVAGDGSEQYF

J: TRBJ2-3
D: TRBD2
V: TRBV10-3
size: NA
DNA: TGTGCCATCATGAATGTGGCGGGAGTGGCGGATACGCAGTATTTT
CDR3: CAIMNVAGVADTQYF

J: TRBJ1-5
D: NA
V: TRBV24-1
size: few
DNA: TGTGCCACCAGTGAGGGGGGAGCTAGCAATCAGCCCCAGCATTTT
CDR3: CATSEGGASNQPQHF

J: TRBJ2-5
D: NA
V: TRBV7-3
size: few
DNA: TGTGCCAGCAGCTTACAACGGGGAAAAGAGACCCAGTACTTC
CDR3: CASSLQRGKETQYF

J: TRBJ2-7
D: NA
V: TRBV4-1
size: NA
DNA: TGCGCCAGCAGCCGGGACCTGAGGGAGCAGTACTTC
CDR3: CASSRDLREQYF

J: TRBJ2-3
D: NA
V: TRBV7-2
size: NA
DNA: TGTGCCAGCAGCCTTGGAGGGGGATTAGCAGATACGCAGTATTTT
CDR3: CASSLGGGLADTQYF

J: TRBJ1-1
D: NA
V: TRBV6-2/TRBV6-3
size: NA
DNA: TGTGCCAGCAGTTACACCTCGTGGACCCTGGGGAGCACTGAAGCTTTCTTT
CDR3: CASSYTSWTLGSTEAFF